A selection of T cell receptor beta chains follows, all from one sample in a study of CD8 T cells in ankylosing spondylitis. TCRdb called the 5' RACE reads again in MiXCR, with one record for every CDR3 protein. The profile shows roughly 490,000 distinct CDR3 sequences, approximately 5.3% of them singletons. The sample was blood, either unsorted or a sorted T cell fraction (not recorded which). The origin of the receptors is a male donor with ankylosing spondylitis. CDR3s leave out the opening cysteine and the closing phenylalanine or tryptophan.

V gene: TRBV7-9; CDR3 protein: ASSQTVRGGPTGELF
V gene: TRBV5-1; CDR3 protein: ASSLGVIRGEGDEQY
V gene: TRBV12-3/TRBV12-4; CDR3 protein: ASSLGAGGELF
V gene: TRBV6-5; CDR3 protein: ASSYPYRNSPLH
V gene: TRBV5-1; CDR3 protein: ASSSQGQGYT
V gene: TRBV7-3; CDR3 protein: ASSLRTFNYEQY
V gene: TRBV7-2; CDR3 protein: ASSLEVGTYYEQY
V gene: TRBV3-1; CDR3 protein: ASSQVGSSAKNIQY
V gene: TRBV5-1; CDR3 protein: ASSGSGQGPGYT
V gene: TRBV5-1; CDR3 protein: ASSLAPTAYNEQF
V gene: TRBV6-5; CDR3 protein: ASSYRAVSYNEQF
V gene: TRBV10-3; CDR3 protein: AIRTGGSSPLH
V gene: TRBV28; CDR3 protein: ASSPAGHLYGYT
V gene: TRBV7-9; CDR3 protein: ASSLVDPEAF
V gene: TRBV12-3/TRBV12-4; CDR3 protein: ASKPNPGGEQF
V gene: TRBV29-1; CDR3 protein: SAEGGWNTGELF
V gene: TRBV27; CDR3 protein: ASSWGTASGETQY